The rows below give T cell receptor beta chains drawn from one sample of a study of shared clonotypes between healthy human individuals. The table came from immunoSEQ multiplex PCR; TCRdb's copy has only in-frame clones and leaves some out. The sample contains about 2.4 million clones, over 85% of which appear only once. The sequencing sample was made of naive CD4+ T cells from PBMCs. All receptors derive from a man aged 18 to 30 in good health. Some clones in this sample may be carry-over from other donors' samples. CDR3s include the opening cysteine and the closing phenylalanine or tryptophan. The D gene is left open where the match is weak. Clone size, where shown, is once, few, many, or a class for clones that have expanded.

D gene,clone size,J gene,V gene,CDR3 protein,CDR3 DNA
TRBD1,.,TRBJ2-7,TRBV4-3,CASSQEFRDRGYEQYF,TGCGCCAGCAGCCAAGAATTCAGGGACAGGGGCTACGAGCAGTACTTC
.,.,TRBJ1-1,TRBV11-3,CASSRGEATEAFF,TGTGCCAGCAGTCGTGGCGAGGCCACTGAAGCCTTCTTT
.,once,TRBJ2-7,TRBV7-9,CASSLEIWGKNTYEQYF,TGTGCCAGCAGCTTAGAAATCTGGGGGAAAAACACCTACGAGCAGTACTTC
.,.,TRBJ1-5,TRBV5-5,CASSLGRIQPQHF,TGTGCCAGCAGCTTGGGCCGGATTCAGCCCCAGCATTTT
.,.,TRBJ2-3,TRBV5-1,CASSLVLDTVSDTQYF,TGCGCCAGCAGCTTGGTGTTGGACACGGTATCAGATACGCAGTATTTT
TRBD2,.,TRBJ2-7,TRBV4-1,CASGRPGLAYEQYF,TGCGCCAGCGGTAGACCGGGACTAGCATACGAGCAGTACTTC
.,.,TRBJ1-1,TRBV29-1,CSVDGQLNTEAFF,TGCAGCGTTGACGGGCAGCTGAACACTGAAGCTTTCTTT
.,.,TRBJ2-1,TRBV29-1,CSVRDASSYNEQFF,TGCAGCGTTCGGGACGCGAGCTCCTACAATGAGCAGTTCTTC
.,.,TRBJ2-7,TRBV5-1,CASSLELAGGNEQYF,TGCGCCAGCAGCTTGGAACTAGCAGGAGGCAACGAGCAGTACTTC
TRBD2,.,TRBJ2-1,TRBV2,CASSESSGSFDEQFF,TGTGCCAGCAGTGAAAGTAGCGGGTCATTTGATGAGCAGTTCTTC
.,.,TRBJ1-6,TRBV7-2,CASSLLGEFGSPLHF,TGTGCCAGCAGCTTATTGGGAGAGTTCGGGTCACCCCTCCACTTT
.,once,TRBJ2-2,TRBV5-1,CASRYLADTGELFF,TGCGCCAGCAGATACCTAGCAGACACCGGGGAGCTGTTTTTT
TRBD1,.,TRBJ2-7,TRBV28,CASSGQGLSEQYF,TGTGCCAGCAGTGGACAGGGACTCTCCGAGCAGTACTTC
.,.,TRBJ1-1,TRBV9,CASSVDEGTEAFF,TGTGCCAGCAGCGTAGATGAGGGTACTGAAGCTTTCTTT
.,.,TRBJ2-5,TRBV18,CASSPQGGTRETQYF,TGTGCCAGCTCACCACAAGGTGGGACCCGAGAGACCCAGTACTTC
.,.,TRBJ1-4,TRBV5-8,CASSLRWGTSNEKLFF,TGTGCCAGCAGCTTGCGTTGGGGGACGTCTAATGAAAAACTGTTTTTT
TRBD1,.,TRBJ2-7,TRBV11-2,CASSTRTGPYEQYF,TGTGCCAGCAGCACAAGGACAGGGCCCTACGAGCAGTACTTC
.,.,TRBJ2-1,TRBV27,CASSLDSYNEQFF,TGTGCCAGCAGTCTTGACTCCTACAATGAGCAGTTCTTC
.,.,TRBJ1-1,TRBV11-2,CASSLSQVKIF,TGTGCCAGCAGCTTATCCCAGGTAAAGATCTTT
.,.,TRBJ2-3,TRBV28,CASSRGGADTQYF,TGTGCCAGCAGTCGAGGGGGAGCAGATACGCAGTATTTT
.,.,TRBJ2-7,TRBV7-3,CASARGGGVMTF,TGTGCCAGCGCCCGCGGGGGCGGGGTAATGACATTC
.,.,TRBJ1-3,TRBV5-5,CASSRIDGGGYTIYF,TGTGCCAGCAGCCGGATCGACGGTGGCGGGTACACCATATATTTT
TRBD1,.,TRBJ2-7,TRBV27,CASARDRAYEQYF,TGTGCCAGCGCCCGGGACAGGGCTTACGAGCAGTACTTC
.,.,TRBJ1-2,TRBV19,CASSRSRDKNYGYTF,TGTGCCAGTAGTAGAAGCCGGGACAAAAACTATGGCTACACCTTC
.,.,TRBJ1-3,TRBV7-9,CATKRGDSYTIYF,TGTGCCACAAAGCGAGGAGACAGCTACACCATATATTTT
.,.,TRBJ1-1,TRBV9,CASSVGASITNTEAFF,TGTGCCAGCAGCGTAGGGGCGTCGATCACGAACACTGAAGCTTTCTTT
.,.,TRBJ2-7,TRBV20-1,CSARHGAEQYF,TGCAGTGCTAGACACGGGGCGGAGCAGTACTTC
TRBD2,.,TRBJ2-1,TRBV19,CASSVSGKGSDEQFF,TGTGCCAGTAGTGTTAGCGGGAAAGGCAGCGATGAGCAGTTCTTC
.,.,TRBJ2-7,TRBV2,CASSGTDSPKYF,TGTGCCAGCTCCGGGACGGATTCCCCAAAGTACTTC
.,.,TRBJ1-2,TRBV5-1,CASSLDGSLYGYTF,TGCGCCAGCAGCTTGGACGGCAGCCTCTATGGCTACACCTTC
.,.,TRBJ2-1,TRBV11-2,CASSLEPTYNEQFF,TGTGCCAGCAGCTTAGAGCCTACCTACAATGAGCAGTTCTTC
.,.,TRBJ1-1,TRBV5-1,CASSQVTGNTEAFF,TGCGCCAGCAGCCAGGTGACGGGGAACACTGAAGCTTTCTTT
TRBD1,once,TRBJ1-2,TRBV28,CASSLDRGSLIDGYTF,TGTGCCAGCAGTTTAGACAGGGGCAGCCTGATTGATGGCTACACCTTC
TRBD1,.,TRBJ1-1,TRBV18,CASSGWTGGNTEAFF,TGTGCCAGCTCAGGCTGGACAGGGGGAAACACTGAAGCTTTCTTT
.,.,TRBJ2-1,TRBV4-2,CASSQAVADSYNEQFF,TGTGCCAGCAGCCAAGCCGTAGCGGACTCCTACAATGAGCAGTTCTTC
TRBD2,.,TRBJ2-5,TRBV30,CAWTREVQETQYF,TGTGCCTGGACACGGGAGGTCCAAGAGACCCAGTACTTC
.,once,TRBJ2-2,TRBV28,CASSQLGLANTGELFF,TGTGCCAGCAGTCAACTCGGGCTAGCTAACACCGGGGAGCTGTTTTTT
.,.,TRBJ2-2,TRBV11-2,CASSLDQRYTGELFF,TGTGCCAGCAGCTTAGATCAAAGGTACACCGGGGAGCTGTTTTTT
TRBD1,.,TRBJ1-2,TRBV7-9,CASSYQGANYGYTF,TGTGCCAGCAGCTACCAGGGGGCAAACTATGGCTACACCTTC
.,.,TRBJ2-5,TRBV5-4,CASSVQLALLQETQYF,TGTGCCAGCAGCGTTCAACTAGCCCTCCTACAAGAGACCCAGTACTTC
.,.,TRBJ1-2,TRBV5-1,CASSLGVRANYGYTF,TGCGCCAGCAGCTTGGGAGTCAGGGCTAACTATGGCTACACCTTC
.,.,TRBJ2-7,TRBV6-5,CASSKNRDEQYF,TGTGCCAGCAGTAAAAACAGGGACGAGCAGTACTTC
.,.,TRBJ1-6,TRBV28,CASSPLQARLSSPLHF,TGTGCCAGCAGTCCGCTCCAGGCCAGATTATCCTCACCCCTCCACTTT
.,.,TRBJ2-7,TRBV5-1,CASNPWRGPIPYEQYF,TGCGCCAGCAACCCCTGGAGAGGCCCGATTCCCTACGAGCAGTACTTC
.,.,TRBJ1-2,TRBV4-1,CASSQDGQGRYGYTF,TGCGCCAGCAGCCAAGATGGGCAGGGGCGTTATGGCTACACCTTC
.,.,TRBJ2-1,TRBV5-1,CASSLDGNSYNEQFF,TGCGCCAGCAGCTTGGACGGGAACTCCTACAATGAGCAGTTCTTC
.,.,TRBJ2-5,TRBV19,CASSITGEETQYF,TGTGCCAGTAGTATTACGGGGGAAGAGACCCAGTACTTC
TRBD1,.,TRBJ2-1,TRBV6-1,CASSEAVRVGGLYNEQFF,TGTGCCAGCAGTGAAGCAGTTAGGGTAGGGGGCCTCTACAATGAGCAGTTCTTC
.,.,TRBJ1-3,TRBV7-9,CASSLVYSLSGNTIYF,TGTGCCAGCAGCTTAGTGTACAGTCTCTCTGGAAACACCATATATTTT
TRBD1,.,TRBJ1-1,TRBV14,CASSPLDRGRGTEAFF,TGTGCCAGCAGCCCATTAGACAGGGGGCGCGGCACTGAAGCTTTCTTT
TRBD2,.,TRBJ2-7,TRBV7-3,CASSLTAGASYEQYF,TGTGCCAGCAGCTTAACTGCGGGAGCCTCCTACGAGCAGTACTTC
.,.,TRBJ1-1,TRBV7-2,CASSLARGTEAFF,TGTGCCAGCAGCTTAGCGCGCGGCACTGAAGCTTTCTTT
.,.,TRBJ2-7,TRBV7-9,CASSLAGQGGEQYF,TGTGCCAGCAGCTTAGCAGGGCAGGGGGGCGAGCAGTACTTC
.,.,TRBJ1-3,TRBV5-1,CASSLGVGGRPGNTIYF,TGCGCCAGCAGCTTGGGGGTTGGGGGTCGCCCTGGAAACACCATATATTTT
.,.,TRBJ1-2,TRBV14,CASSQDRYYGYTF,TGTGCCAGCAGCCAAGACAGATACTATGGCTACACCTTC
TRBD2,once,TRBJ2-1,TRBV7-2,CASSFSGYMNEQFF,TGTGCCAGCAGCTTTAGCGGGTACATGAATGAGCAGTTCTTC
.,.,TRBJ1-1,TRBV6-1,CASSVQVDTEAFF,TGTGCCAGCAGTGTACAGGTGGATACTGAAGCTTTCTTT
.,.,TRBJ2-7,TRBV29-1,CSVGGMATSYEQYF,TGCAGCGTTGGGGGCATGGCCACCTCCTACGAGCAGTACTTC
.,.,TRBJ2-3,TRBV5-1,CASSLEQVLDTQYF,TGCGCCAGCAGCTTGGAGCAGGTGTTAGATACGCAGTATTTT
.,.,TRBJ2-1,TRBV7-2,CASSSAGTNEQFF,TGTGCCAGCAGCTCCGCCGGGACCAATGAGCAGTTCTTC